These 30 T cell receptor beta chains came from one sample sequenced in a study of blood T cell repertoires in COVID-19. The repertoire was sequenced with immunoSEQ multiplex PCR; TCRdb's copy has only in-frame clones and lacks some. The sample consists of about 170,000 clones, roughly 84% of them appearing once. The sample comprised peripheral blood. Source of these receptors: a man in his 60s who had recovered from COVID-19.

J is TRBJ2-3 and V is TRBV11-3; tentatively, D is TRBD2 (7 bases). The V end was cut by 1 base, the J end by 4 bases, with 12 bases between. Looked up from germline, CDR1 is SGHNT and CDR2 is YENEEA. The CDR3 spans 15 residues. CDR3 protein: CASSLGGGDSDTQYF. The DNA for the CDR3 is TGTGCCAGCAGCTTAGGAGGGGGGGACTCAGATACGCAGTATTTT.

The chain uses TRBV7-2 and TRBJ1-1; maybe TRBD1 (5 bases). The CDR3 covers 16 residues. Trimming shortened V by 4 bases and J by 6 bases, and 21 bases separated the two germline ends. Germline V gives CDR1 SGHTA, CDR2 FQGNSA. CDR3: CASSSTPQGKGSEAFF. CDR3 coding DNA: TGTGCCAGCAGCTCTACACCTCAGGGAAAAGGCTCTGAAGCTTTCTTT.

The rearrangement uses TRBV21-1 and TRBJ2-3; no check of the table's D call, TRBD2, against the DNA was made. TRBV21-1 is recorded as a pseudogene. The CDR3 has 15 residues. DNA for the CDR3: TGTGCCAGCAGCGAGTCTAGCGGGGGAACAGATACGCAGTATTTT. This codes for CASSESSGGTDTQYF.

J is TRBJ2-7 and V is TRBV21-1; the table names TRBD2, a call not compared with the DNA. TRBV21-1 is a recognized pseudogene. The CDR3 totals 12 residues. CDR3 loop: CASSRRVDEQYF. CDR3 coding DNA: TGTGCCAGCAGCCGGAGGGTCGACGAGCAGTACTTC.

The gene calls are TRBV7-3 and TRBJ2-2; 9 nucleotides agree with TRBD1. CDR1 and CDR2 (germline): SGHTA, FQGTGA. V gave up 5 bases and J gave up 3 bases; unmatched junction bases: 4. The CDR3 is 15 amino acids. The chain's CDR3 is CASSVQGADTGELFF. DNA for the CDR3: TGTGCCAGCAGCGTACAGGGGGCAGACACCGGGGAGCTGTTTTTT.

V and J are TRBV4-3 and TRBJ2-2; 10 positions match TRBD1. Trimming took 0 bases from V and 2 from J; bases not matched to a gene: 9. The CDR3 is 19 residues long. CDR1 LGHNA and CDR2 YSLEER come from the germline V gene. CDR3 region: CASSQDGGGTGANTGELFF. The DNA for the CDR3 is TGCGCCAGCAGCCAAGACGGGGGAGGGACAGGGGCCAACACCGGGGAGCTGTTTTTT.

The chain joins TRBV18 to TRBJ1-1, with 9 bases that match TRBD1. V lost 5 bases to trimming and J lost 0 bases; unmatched junction nucleotides: 7. The CDR3 extends over 16 amino acids. CDR1 KGHSH and CDR2 LQKENI come from the germline V gene. This CDR3 reads CASSLGQGAMNTEAFF. In DNA, the CDR3 is TGTGCCAGCTCATTGGGACAGGGCGCGATGAACACTGAAGCTTTCTTT.

This sequence joins TRBV3-1 (or the pseudogene TRBV3-2) and TRBJ1-2; D remains ambiguous. Trimming took off 1 base at V and 7 bases at J, with 7 bases between the two ends. The V gene's germline CDR1 is LGHDT and CDR2 YNNKEL (reference sequence). CDR3 size: 12 residues. CDR3 protein: CASSQGPVGYTF. CDR3 sequence (DNA): TGTGCCAGCAGCCAAGGTCCAGTTGGCTACACCTTC.

The V and J genes are TRBV18 and TRBJ2-3; D unclear. This CDR3 contains 12 residues. Trimming removed 11 bases at V and 0 bases at J, with 9 bases between. Germline values: CDR1 KGHSH, CDR2 LQKENI. CDR3: CAAASSTDTQYF. CDR3 nucleotide sequence: TGTGCCGCGGCTTCAAGCACAGATACGCAGTATTTT. The whole variable domain, remainder taken from reference TRBV18 and TRBJ2-3, is NAGVMQNPRHLVRRRGQEARLRCSPMKGHSHVYWYRQLPEEGLKFMVYLQKENIIDESGMPKERFSAEFPKEGPSILRIQQVVRGDSAAYFCAAASSTDTQYFGPGTRLTVL.

In its sample, this clone was seen a few times. The CDR3 DNA follows: TGTGCCAGCAGTTACGGGGCTGGCACGAACACCGGGGAGCTGTTTTTT. Its protein is CASSYGAGTNTGELFF. The rearrangement uses TRBV6-5 and TRBJ2-2; tentatively, D is TRBD1 (5 bases). Trimming stripped 2 bases from V and 0 bases from J, with 10 bases between. Per the germline V gene, CDR1 is MNHEY and CDR2 is SVGAGI. CDR3 length equals 16 residues.

The rearrangement uses TRBV7-2 and TRBJ2-1; the match to TRBD2 covers 13 bases. Germline CDR1 is SGHTA and CDR2 is FQGNSA. CDR3 length: 16 amino acids. The V and J ends lost 5 bases and 4 bases, in that order; junction bases with no gene match: 5. The CDR3 loop reads CASSPRLAGGYNEQFF. Here the CDR3 DNA reads TGTGCCAGCAGCCCGAGACTAGCGGGGGGATACAATGAGCAGTTCTTC.

This clone was found once. V and J are TRBV3-1 (or the pseudogene TRBV3-2) and TRBJ2-3; 7 bases map to TRBD2. The CDR3 totals 17 residues. V dropped 1 base and J dropped 3; count of bases not matched to a gene: 10. Germline lookup yields CDR1 LGHDT and CDR2 YNNKEL (reference sequence). CDR3 amino acids: CASSQGVNGGLTDTQYF. CDR3 DNA: TGTGCCAGCAGCCAAGGTGTCAACGGGGGGTTGACAGATACGCAGTATTTT.

CDR3 region: CASTQQTTDTQYF. The CDR3 DNA reads as TGTGCCAGCACCCAACAGACCACAGATACGCAGTATTTT. The chain carries TRBV7-9 and TRBJ2-3, with no clear D. CDR1 SEHNR and CDR2 FQNEAQ come from the germline V gene (reference sequence). V was clipped by 7 bases and J by 2 bases, with 10 bases between them. The CDR3 is 13 residues long.

The chain recombines TRBV5-4 with TRBJ1-5, with D possibly being TRBD1 (5 bases). CDR1 and CDR2 (germline): SGHNT, YYREEE (reference sequence). Deletions cut 2 bases from V and 4 bases from J, with 13 bases between. The length of the CDR3 is 15 residues. CDR3 nucleotides: TGTGCCAGCAGCTTTAGTGGAGGGGTGAATCAGCCCCAGCATTTT. This codes for CASSFSGGVNQPQHF. Full variable domain (rest looked up from reference TRBV5-4 and TRBJ1-5): ETGVTQSPTHLIKTRGQQVTLRCSSQSGHNTVSWYQQALGQGPQFIFQYYREEENGRGNFPPRFSGLQFPNYSSELNVNALELDDSALYLCASSFSGGVNQPQHFGDGTRLSIL.

The rearrangement links TRBV3-1 (or the pseudogene TRBV3-2) to TRBJ2-1, with D uncertain. Germline values: CDR1 LGHDT, CDR2 YNNKEL (reference sequence). With 0 bases removed from V and 2 bases from J, the gap between germline ends came to 14 bases. The CDR3 extends over 17 amino acids. CDR3 bases: TGTGCCAGCAGCCAAGATTTGGGCTATCATACCTACAATGAGCAGTTCTTC. It is translated as CASSQDLGYHTYNEQFF.

This chain connects TRBV29-1 to TRBJ1-1; no firm D call. V lost 6 bases and J lost 5, with 10 bases in between. Germline V gene data show CDR1 as SQVTM and CDR2 as ANQGSEA. The CDR3 contains 11 residues. This chain's CDR3 is CSVLELTEAFF. As DNA, the CDR3 is TGCAGCGTCCTTGAACTTACTGAAGCTTTCTTT.

The rearrangement links TRBV5-1 to TRBJ2-7; 9 nucleotides line up with TRBD1. CDR1 and CDR2 from the germline V gene are SGHRS and YFSETQ. Germline trimming cut 4 bases from V and 5 bases from J; bases unmatched to any gene: 10. This CDR3 has 15 residues. Written as DNA, the CDR3 is TGCGCCAGCAGCCGGACAGGGGACATTAGCGACGAGCAGTACTTC. Protein product: CASSRTGDISDEQYF.

This sequence joins TRBV19 and TRBJ2-1, with 12 positions matching TRBD2. Trimming cost V 6 bases and J 7 bases; bases outside gene matches: 10. The germline V gene encodes CDR1 LNHDA and CDR2 SQIVND (reference sequence). The CDR3 consists of 16 residues. Here the CDR3 reads CASSDTRLAGVNEQFF. CDR3 DNA: TGTGCCAGTAGCGATACCCGACTAGCGGGGGTAAATGAGCAGTTCTTC.

This clone occurred a few times. The chain employs TRBV5-1 and TRBJ2-2; possibly TRBD1 for D (6 bases). CDR3 length equals 15 residues. Trimming took off 2 bases at V and 6 bases at J, with 14 bases between the two ends. The germline CDR1 and CDR2 sequences are SGHRS and YFSETQ. This CDR3 reads CASSLDTGYPGELFF. The CDR3 bases are TGCGCCAGCAGCTTAGATACAGGGTACCCCGGGGAGCTGTTTTTT.

This sequence joins TRBV7-3 and TRBJ2-6; 8 bases map to TRBD1. V trimming: 8 bases; J trimming: 4 bases; junction bases outside the gene matches: 7. This CDR3 comprises 15 residues. The germline CDR1 and CDR2 sequences are SGHTA and FQGTGA. The CDR3 nucleotides are TGTGCCAGCGGATATCAGGGGGCAGGGGCCAACGTCCTGACTTTC. Protein: CASGYQGAGANVLTF.

This sequence joins TRBV4-2 and TRBJ2-7; 9 bases are shared with TRBD2. CDR3 length: 15 amino acids. Trimming took 3 bases from V and 3 from J; bases not matched to a gene: 6. Germline V lookup: CDR1 LGHNA, CDR2 YNFKEQ. The CDR3 here is CASSHSSGAGYEQYF. The CDR3 region has the DNA TGTGCCAGCAGCCACTCTAGCGGGGCAGGCTACGAGCAGTACTTC.

CDR3 DNA: TGTGCCAGCAGCCCCAGGACAGGGGCTCGCTACGAGCAGTACTTC. As protein: CASSPRTGARYEQYF. The V gene is TRBV3-1 (or the pseudogene TRBV3-2), the J gene TRBJ2-7, with 9 bases fitting TRBD1. The CDR3 covers 15 residues. Losses at the gene ends were 4 bases for V and 3 bases for J; bases not matched to a gene: 7. The germline gives CDR1 LGHDT, CDR2 YNNKEL (reference sequence).

CDR3 protein: CAISEQQGGNQPQHF. Written as DNA, the CDR3 is TGTGCCATCAGTGAACAACAGGGGGGCAATCAGCCCCAGCATTTT. V and J are TRBV10-3 and TRBJ1-5; 8 nucleotides agree with TRBD1. V gave up 3 bases and J gave up 2 bases; unmatched junction bases: 3. The CDR3 consists of 15 residues. From germline, CDR1 is ENHRY and CDR2 SYGVKD.

This clone was observed a single time. V is TRBV5-1 and J is TRBJ2-1; D is uncertain. Germline V CDR1 and CDR2: SGHRS, YFSETQ. This CDR3 contains 11 residues. V was shortened by 4 bases and J by 7 bases, with 6 bases between the two germline ends. CDR3 bases: TGCGCCAGCAGCGAGCCAAATGAGCAGTTCTTC. Protein: CASSEPNEQFF.

V gene TRBV9 combines with J gene TRBJ2-3, with D perhaps matching TRBD1 (6 bases). The V and J ends lost 5 bases and 6 bases respectively, with 19 bases between them. The CDR3 extends over 15 amino acids. The V gene's germline CDR1 is SGDLS and CDR2 YYNGEE. CDR3 DNA: TGTGCCAGCAGGACAGGCCTTATGGGCCAGGATACGCAGTATTTT. This gives the protein CASRTGLMGQDTQYF.

There are a few counts of this clone. V is TRBV7-3 and J is TRBJ1-1, with D maybe TRBD1 (5 bases). V lost 5 bases and J lost 10, with 23 bases in between. CDR1 and CDR2 from the germline V gene are SGHTA and FQGTGA. The CDR3 sequence is 15 residues long. DNA for the CDR3: TGTGCCAGCAGCCCCGACGCGGGCGGGGCTTTGGGAGCTTTCTTT. Its protein is CASSPDAGGALGAFF.

This clone has just a few counts. The gene calls are TRBV5-8 and TRBJ1-1; D may be TRBD1 (5 bases). This CDR3 comprises 15 residues. Germline CDR1 reads SGHTS; CDR2 reads YDEGEE. V was cut by 7 bases and J by 1 base, with 17 bases left in between. CDR3 sequence (DNA): TGTGCCAGCGCGGGGTCCGGCAGGGAGAACACTGAAGCTTTCTTT. It codes for CASAGSGRENTEAFF.

The chain has TRBV21-1 and TRBJ1-2. TRBV21-1 is a pseudogene. The CDR3 is made up of 15 amino acids. CDR3 in DNA: TGTGCCAGCAGCATAGCATCGGTACCCAACTATGGCTACACCTTC. This codes for CASSIASVPNYGYTF.

The sample holds one count of this clone. The chain couples TRBV3-1 (or the pseudogene TRBV3-2) to TRBJ2-5, with D maybe TRBD1 (7 bases). The germline gives CDR1 LGHDT, CDR2 YNNKEL (reference sequence). CDR3 size: 15 residues. V lost 1 base and J lost 5, with 14 bases in between. For the CDR3, the DNA is TGTGCCAGCAGCCAAGTGGGTCAGGGGGGCGAGACCCAGTACTTC. This gives the protein CASSQVGQGGETQYF.

The CDR3 DNA follows: TGTGCCAGTGGAATGGGGACAGGGGACTACGAGCAGTACTTC. Translating gives CASGMGTGDYEQYF. The rearrangement links TRBV19 to TRBJ2-7, with 10 bases identical to TRBD1. This CDR3 is 14 amino acids long. The ends lost 8 bases at V and 3 bases at J; junction bases unmatched: 7. Germline values: CDR1 LNHDA, CDR2 SQIVND (reference sequence).